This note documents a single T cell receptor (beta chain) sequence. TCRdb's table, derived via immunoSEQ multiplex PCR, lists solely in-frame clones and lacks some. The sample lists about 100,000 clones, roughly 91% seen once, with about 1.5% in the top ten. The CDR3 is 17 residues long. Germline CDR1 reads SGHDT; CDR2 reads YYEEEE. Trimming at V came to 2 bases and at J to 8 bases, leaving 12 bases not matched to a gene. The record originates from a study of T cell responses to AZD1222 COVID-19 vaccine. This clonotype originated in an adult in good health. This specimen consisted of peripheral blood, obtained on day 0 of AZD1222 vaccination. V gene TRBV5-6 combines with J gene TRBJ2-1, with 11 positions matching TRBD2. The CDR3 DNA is TGTGCCAGCAGCTTCACAATACTAGCGGGAGCTCCCGATGAGCAGTTCTTC. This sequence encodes CASSFTILAGAPDEQFF.